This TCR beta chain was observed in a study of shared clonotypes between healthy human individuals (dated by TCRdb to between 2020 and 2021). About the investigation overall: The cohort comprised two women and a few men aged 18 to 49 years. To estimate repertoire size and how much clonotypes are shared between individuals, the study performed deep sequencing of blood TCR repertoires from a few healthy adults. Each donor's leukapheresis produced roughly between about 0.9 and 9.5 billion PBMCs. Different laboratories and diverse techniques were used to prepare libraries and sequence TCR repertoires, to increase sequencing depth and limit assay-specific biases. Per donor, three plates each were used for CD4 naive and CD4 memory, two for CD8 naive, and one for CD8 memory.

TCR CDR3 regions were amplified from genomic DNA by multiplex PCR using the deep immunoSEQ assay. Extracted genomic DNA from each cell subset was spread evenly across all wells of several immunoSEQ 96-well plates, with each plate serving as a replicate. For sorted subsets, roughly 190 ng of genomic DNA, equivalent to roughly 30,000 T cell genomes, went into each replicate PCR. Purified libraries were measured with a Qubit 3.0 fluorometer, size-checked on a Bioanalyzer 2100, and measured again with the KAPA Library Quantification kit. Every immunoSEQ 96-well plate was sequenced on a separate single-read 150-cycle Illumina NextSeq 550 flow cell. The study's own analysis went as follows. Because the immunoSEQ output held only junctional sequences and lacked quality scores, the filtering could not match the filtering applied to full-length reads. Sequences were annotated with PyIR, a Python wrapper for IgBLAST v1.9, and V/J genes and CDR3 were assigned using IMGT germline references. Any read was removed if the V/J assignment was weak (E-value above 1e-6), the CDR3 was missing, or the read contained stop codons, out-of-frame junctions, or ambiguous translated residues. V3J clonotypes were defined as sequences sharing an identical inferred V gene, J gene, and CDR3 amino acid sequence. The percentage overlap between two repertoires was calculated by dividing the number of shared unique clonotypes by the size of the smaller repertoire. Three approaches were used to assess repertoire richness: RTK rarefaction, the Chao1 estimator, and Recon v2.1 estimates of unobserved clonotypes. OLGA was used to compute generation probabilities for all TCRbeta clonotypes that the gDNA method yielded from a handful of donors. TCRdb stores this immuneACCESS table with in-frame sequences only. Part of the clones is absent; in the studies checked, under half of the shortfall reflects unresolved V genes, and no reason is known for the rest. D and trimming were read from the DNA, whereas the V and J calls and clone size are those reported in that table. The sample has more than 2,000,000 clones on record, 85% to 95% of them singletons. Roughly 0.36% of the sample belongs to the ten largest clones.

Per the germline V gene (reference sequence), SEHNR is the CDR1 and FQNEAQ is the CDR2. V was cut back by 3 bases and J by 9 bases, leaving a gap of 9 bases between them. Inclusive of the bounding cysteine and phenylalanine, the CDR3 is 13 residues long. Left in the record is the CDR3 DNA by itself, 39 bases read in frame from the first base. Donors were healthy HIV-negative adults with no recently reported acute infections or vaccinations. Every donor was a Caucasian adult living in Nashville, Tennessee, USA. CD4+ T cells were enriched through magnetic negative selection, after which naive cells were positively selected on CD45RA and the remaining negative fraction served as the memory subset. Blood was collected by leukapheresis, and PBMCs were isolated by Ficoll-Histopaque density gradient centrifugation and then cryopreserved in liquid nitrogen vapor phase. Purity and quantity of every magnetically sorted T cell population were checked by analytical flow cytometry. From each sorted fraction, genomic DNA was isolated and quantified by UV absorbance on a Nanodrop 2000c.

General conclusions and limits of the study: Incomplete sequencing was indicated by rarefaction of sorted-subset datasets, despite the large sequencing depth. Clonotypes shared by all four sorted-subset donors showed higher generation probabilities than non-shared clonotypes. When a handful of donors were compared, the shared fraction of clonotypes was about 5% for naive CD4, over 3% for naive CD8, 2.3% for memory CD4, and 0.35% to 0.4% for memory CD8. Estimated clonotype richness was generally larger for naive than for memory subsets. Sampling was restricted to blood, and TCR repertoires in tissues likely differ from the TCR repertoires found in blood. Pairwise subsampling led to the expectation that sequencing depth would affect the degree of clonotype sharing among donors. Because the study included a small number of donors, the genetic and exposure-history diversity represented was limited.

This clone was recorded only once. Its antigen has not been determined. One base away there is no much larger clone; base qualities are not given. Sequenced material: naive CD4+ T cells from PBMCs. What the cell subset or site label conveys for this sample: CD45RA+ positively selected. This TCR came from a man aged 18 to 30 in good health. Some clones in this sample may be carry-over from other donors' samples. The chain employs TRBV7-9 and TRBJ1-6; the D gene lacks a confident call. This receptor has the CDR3 CASSLTLISPLHF. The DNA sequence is TGTGCCAGCAGCTTGACCCTGATTTCACCCCTCCACTTT.